This T cell receptor beta chain derives from a study of Graves' ophthalmopathy and Graves' hyperthyroidism. At the level of the study: No progression to ophthalmopathy over 18 months defined stable hyperthyroidism.

Thyroid ultrasound, orbital computed tomography, TRAb, serum thyroxine and clinical symptoms formed the basis of diagnosis. Looked up from germline, CDR1 is LGHDT and CDR2 is YNNKEL (reference sequence). V gave up 1 base and J gave up 5 bases, with 14 bases separating them. The CDR3 runs to 15 residues. With regard to this clonotype: Its antigen is still unknown.

Study results and caveats: In blood appeared most of the expanded thyroid clonotypes whose frequency exceeded 0.001.

Investigators amplified TCR beta CDR3 regions from RNA transcripts. In the first round, RT-PCR was carried out with HTBI primers, and a multiplex PCR formed the second round. TCRdb processed the multiplex PCR reads anew with MiXCR; each CDR3 protein has one entry. The sample includes about 500,000 distinct CDR3 sequences, about 40% seen only once; the top ten take about 4.1%. The chain has TRBV3-1 and TRBJ1-2; D unclear. Source material: peripheral blood or thyroid tissue (not recorded which). The TCR sequence derives from an adult man with Graves' hyperthyroidism. Here the CDR3 DNA reads TGTGCCAGCAGCCAAGCCCCTACGGTAGCTTATGGCTACACCTTC. It is translated as CASSQAPTVAYGYTF.